What follows are 7 T cell receptor beta chains derived from one specimen sequenced in a study of T cells in tumors after PD-1 blockade (dated by TCRdb to the late 2010s). The time point label, read with the paper, signifies: before anti-PD-1 therapy. Libraries were prepared through the immunoSEQ multiplex PCR assay. TCRdb provides this immuneACCESS table in a form limited to in-frame rearrangements. Some clones are lacking; in checked studies, under half of them reflect an unresolved V gene, and why the rest are absent is not known. The sample records 60,000 or so clones, around 77% of which are singletons. Around an eighth of the sample rests with the top ten. The specimen comprised PBMCs, sampled before anti-PD-1 treatment. These receptor sequences come from a human donor with basal cell carcinoma.

This clone showed up just a few times. V is TRBV28 and J is TRBJ2-3; D unclear. This CDR3 is 12 amino acids long. CDR1 and CDR2 from the germline V gene are MDHEN and SYDVKM. Trimming stripped 3 bases from V and 7 bases from J, with 8 bases between. This CDR3 reads CASSLTQNTQYF. CDR3 nucleotides: TGTGCCAGCAGTTTGACGCAGAATACGCAGTATTTT.

The chain couples TRBV6-5 to TRBJ1-4; possible D gene TRBD1, 6 bases. CDR3 length equals 15 residues. V lost 0 bases and J 6 bases, leaving 11 bases between the germline ends. Germline V gene lookup returns CDR1 MNHEY and CDR2 SVGAGI. The CDR3 region is CASSYSGEGDEKLFF. The CDR3 DNA is TGTGCCAGCAGTTACTCGGGGGAGGGGGATGAAAAACTGTTTTTT.

This clone was seen more than once but under ten times. The same CDR3 can be traced to other DNA sequences in this sample. This rearrangement joins TRBV19 to TRBJ2-3; 12 positions match TRBD2. CDR1 is LNHDA, CDR2 SQIVND, per germline (reference sequence). V lost 3 bases and J lost 6; bases outside the gene matches: 4. The CDR3 contains 15 residues. CDR3 loop: CASSILAGGPDTQYF. In DNA, the CDR3 is TGTGCCAGTAGTATTCTAGCGGGGGGGCCGGATACGCAGTATTTT. The full variable domain, completed using reference TRBV19 and TRBJ2-3, is DGGITQSPKYLFRKEGQNVTLSCEQNLNHDAMYWYRQDPGQGLRLIYYSQIVNDFQKGDIAEGYSVSREKKESFPLTVTSAQKNPTAFYLCASSILAGGPDTQYFGPGTRLTVL.

The chain joins TRBV6-1 to TRBJ2-2, with 11 bases that match TRBD2. Germline loops: CDR1 MNHNS, CDR2 SASEGT. V was clipped by 1 base and J by 7 bases; unmatched bases: 5. The CDR3 loop spans 16 amino acids. CDR3 protein: CASSEVAGGPYGELFF. In nucleotides, the CDR3 is TGTGCCAGCAGTGAAGTAGCGGGGGGGCCCTACGGGGAGCTGTTTTTT.

This clone was picked up one time. The chain carries TRBV19 and TRBJ1-2; 7 bases match TRBD1. The germline gives CDR1 LNHDA, CDR2 SQIVND (reference sequence). The CDR3 runs to 15 residues. The V gene end was trimmed by 5 bases and the J gene end by 5 bases; junction bases not matched to a gene: 11. The CDR3 sequence is CASSASGQRIYGYTF. In nucleotides, the CDR3 is TGTGCCAGTAGTGCGTCGGGACAGAGAATTTATGGCTACACCTTC.

The V call is TRBV29-1, the J call TRBJ1-3; no clear D gene. The CDR3 extends over 13 amino acids. V lost 6 bases, J lost 0 bases, and 9 bases lay in between. Germline V lookup: CDR1 SQVTM, CDR2 ANQGSEA. The CDR3 here is CSVLTVSGNTIYF. In nucleotides, the CDR3 is TGCAGCGTCCTGACCGTCTCTGGAAACACCATATATTTT. The entire variable domain, with the rest obtained from reference TRBV29-1 and TRBJ1-3, is as follows: SAVISQKPSRDICQRGTSLTIQCQVDSQVTMMFWYRQQPGQSLTLIATANQGSEATYESGFVIDKFPISRPNLTFSTLTVSNMSPEDSSIYLCSVLTVSGNTIYFGEGSWLTVV.

The rearrangement joins TRBV5-4 to TRBJ1-2, with 8 nucleotides matching TRBD1. CDR1 is SGHNT, CDR2 YYREEE, per germline (reference sequence). This CDR3 has 13 amino acids. V shed 5 bases, J shed 8 bases, and the junction held 8 bases outside the gene matches. The CDR3 nucleotides read TGTGCCAGCAGTTTTACAGGGGGATTGGGCTACACCTTC. Protein: CASSFTGGLGYTF.